Listed below are T cell receptor beta chains from one sample, sequenced in a study of cytomegalovirus exposure and HLA in healthy donors. Sequencing was performed with immunoSEQ multiplex PCR; in TCRdb, only in-frame clones are kept and a portion is missing. The specimen's table records just over 80,000 clones. The sample was PBMCs. Every receptor here comes from a woman aged 30 to 39 in good health and CMV-seronegative. The CDR3 runs from the conserved cysteine through the conserved F or W.

>TRBV19|TRBJ1-2
CASSFPNYGYTF
>TRBV7-2|TRBJ1-1
CASSDRGGTEAFF
>TRBV2|TRBJ2-5
CATRTGGETQYF
>TRBV5-1|TRBJ1-1
CASSASGGTEAFF
>TRBV5-1|TRBJ2-2
CASSLVAGANTGELFF
>TRBV18|TRBJ1-1
CASSPPGLTATEAFF
>TRBV4-2|TRBJ2-3
CASSQDNAGGGDTQYF
>TRBV7-8|TRBJ1-4
CASSLPRRLGNEKLFF
>TRBV19|TRBJ2-5
CASTPRGRGETQYF
>TRBV20-1|TRBJ1-1
CSARAQRAFF
>TRBV9|TRBJ2-1
CASSVIGTSLVGEQFF
>TRBV19|TRBJ1-2
CASSIGRAGYTF
>TRBV19|TRBJ2-3
CASSDPGGGGTDTQYF